One and the same sample provided the 7 T cell receptor beta chains below, sequenced in a study of T cells expressing NK-cell markers. TCRdb reprocessed the 5' RACE reads, keeping one entry per CDR3 protein, no DNA. In total, the table holds 4,000 to 6,500 distinct CDR3 sequences. What was sequenced was blood T cells: a sorted CD56 or NKG2C T cell subset, CD4+ or CD8+ T cells, or bulk PBMC T cells (not recorded which). The receptors stem from a man aged 18 to 29 in good health.

Judged by frequency, this clonotype is medium-sized. The chain has TRBV6-1 and TRBJ2-4; TCRdb gives TRBD2 as the D gene, but with no DNA this cannot be confirmed. CDR1 and CDR2 (germline): MNHNS, SASEGT. This CDR3 contains 13 residues. The CDR3 is CASSEEGGGIQYF.

This clonotype ranks as medium-sized in terms of frequency. The chain links TRBV4-3 to TRBJ2-7. CDR1 is LGHNA and CDR2 is YSLEER in the germline V gene. CDR3 size: 15 residues. CDR3 residues: CASSQGFGVSYEQYF.

The CDR3 sequence: CASSSDRVETQYF. The chain carries TRBV5-1 and TRBJ2-5; the D call from TCRdb, TRBD1, cannot be confirmed without DNA. The CDR3 consists of 13 residues. CDR1 and CDR2 (germline): SGHRS, YFSETQ.

This clonotype is identified as medium-sized from frequency. The CDR3 protein is CASTGTPLGTRTGELFF. The rearrangement links TRBV4-1 to TRBJ2-2; TCRdb's D gene call, TRBD2, goes unchecked for lack of DNA. Looked up from germline, CDR1 is MGHRA and CDR2 is YSYEKL. This CDR3 is built from 17 residues.

By frequency, this clonotype registers medium-sized. The chain's CDR3 is CASSIGSGPAADTQYF. V is TRBV19 and J is TRBJ2-3; TCRdb selects TRBD2, and the lack of DNA leaves this call unchecked. Per the germline V gene, CDR1 is LNHDA and CDR2 is SQIVND (reference sequence). The CDR3 contains 16 residues.

This clonotype registers medium-sized by frequency. This chain's CDR3 is CASSLALREETQYF. V gene TRBV7-8 combines with J gene TRBJ2-5; TCRdb gives TRBD2 as the D gene, but with no DNA this cannot be confirmed. The germline gives CDR1 SGHVS, CDR2 FQNEAQ. This CDR3 is 14 amino acids long.

This clonotype is classed as medium-sized by frequency. The CDR3: CASSYSAPRSRAPNQPQHF. The chain couples TRBV6-5 to TRBJ1-5. Looked up from germline, CDR1 is MNHEY and CDR2 is SVGAGI. The CDR3 consists of 19 residues.